This note documents a single TCR beta chain sequence. The protocol was immunoSEQ multiplex PCR, while the TCRdb copy is restricted to in-frame clones and leaves out a portion. In the table there are about 1.5 million clones, approximately 98% of which are singletons. The data were obtained in a study of shared clonotypes between healthy human individuals. The V end was cut by 0 bases, the J end by 2 bases, with 11 bases between. Germline V gene data show CDR1 as MNHEY and CDR2 as SMNVEV (reference sequence). CDR3 size: 15 residues. The chain has TRBV27 and TRBJ2-7; D is uncertain. The sample consisted of naive CD4+ T cells sorted from blood. Sample subset: CD45RA+ positively selected. This receptor was taken from a young man in good health. CDR3 in DNA: TGTGCCAGCAGTTTATCGATAACAGTCGCCTACGAGCAGTACTTC. This encodes CASSLSITVAYEQYF.